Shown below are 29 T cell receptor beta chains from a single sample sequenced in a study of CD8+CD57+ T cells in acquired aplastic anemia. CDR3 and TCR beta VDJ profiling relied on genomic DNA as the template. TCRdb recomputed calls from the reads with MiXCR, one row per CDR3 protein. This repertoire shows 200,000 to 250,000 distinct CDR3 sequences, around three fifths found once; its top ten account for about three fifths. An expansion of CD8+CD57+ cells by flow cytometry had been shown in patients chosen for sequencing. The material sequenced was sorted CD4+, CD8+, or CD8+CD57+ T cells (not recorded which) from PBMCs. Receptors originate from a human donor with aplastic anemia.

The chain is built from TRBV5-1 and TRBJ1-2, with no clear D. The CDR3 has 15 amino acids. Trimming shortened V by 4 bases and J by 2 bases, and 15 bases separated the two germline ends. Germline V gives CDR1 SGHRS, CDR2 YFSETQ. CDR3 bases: TGCGCCAGCAGCCAAGACTCCAGCGGAAACTATGGCTACACCTTC. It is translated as CASSQDSSGNYGYTF. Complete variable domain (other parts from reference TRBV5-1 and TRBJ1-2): KAGVTQTPRYLIKTRGQQVTLSCSPISGHRSVSWYQQTPGQGLQFLFEYFSETQRNKGNFPGRFSGRQFSNSRSEMNVSTLELGDSALYLCASSQDSSGNYGYTFGSGTRLTVV.

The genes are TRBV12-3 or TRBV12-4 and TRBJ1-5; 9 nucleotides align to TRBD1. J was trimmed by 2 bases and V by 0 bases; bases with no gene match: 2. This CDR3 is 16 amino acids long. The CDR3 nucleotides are TGTGCCAGCAGTTTAGCGCGGACAGGGGGCAATCAGCCCCAGCATTTT. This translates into CASSLARTGGNQPQHF.

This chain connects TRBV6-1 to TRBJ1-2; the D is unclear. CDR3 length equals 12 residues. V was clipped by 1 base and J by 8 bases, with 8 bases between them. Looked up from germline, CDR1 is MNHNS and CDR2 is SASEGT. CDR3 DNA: TGTGCCAGCAGTGAAGAGGTGGGGGGCTACACCTTC. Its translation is CASSEEVGGYTF.

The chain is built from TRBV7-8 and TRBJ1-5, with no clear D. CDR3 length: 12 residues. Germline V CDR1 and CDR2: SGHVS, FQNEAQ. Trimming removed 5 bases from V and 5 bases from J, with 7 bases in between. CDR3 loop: CASSPGYQPQHF. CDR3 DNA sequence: TGTGCCAGCAGCCCAGGCTATCAGCCCCAGCATTTT.

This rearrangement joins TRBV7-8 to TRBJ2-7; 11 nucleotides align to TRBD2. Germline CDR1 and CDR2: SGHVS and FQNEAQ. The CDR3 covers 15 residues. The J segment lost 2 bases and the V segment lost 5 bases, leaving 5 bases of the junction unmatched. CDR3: CASSRIAGGTYEQYF. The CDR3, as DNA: TGTGCCAGCAGCAGAATAGCGGGGGGGACCTACGAGCAGTACTTC.

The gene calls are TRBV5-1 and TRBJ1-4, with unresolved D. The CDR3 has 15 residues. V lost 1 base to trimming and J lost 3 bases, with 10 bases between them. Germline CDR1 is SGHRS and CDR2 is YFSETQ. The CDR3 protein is CASSLIVGSNEKLFF. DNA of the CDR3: TGCGCCAGCAGCTTGATCGTCGGGTCTAATGAAAAACTGTTTTTT.

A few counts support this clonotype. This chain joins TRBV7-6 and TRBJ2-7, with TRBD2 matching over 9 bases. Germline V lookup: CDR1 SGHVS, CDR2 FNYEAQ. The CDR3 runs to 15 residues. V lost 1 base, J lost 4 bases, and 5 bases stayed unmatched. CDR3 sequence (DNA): TGTGCCAGCAGCTTAGGTGTTAGCGGGGGTTACGAGCAGTACTTC. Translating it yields CASSLGVSGGYEQYF.

The CDR3 reads CSDSQGIEGAEAFF. Here the CDR3 DNA reads TGCAGCGACTCCCAGGGAATTGAAGGGGCTGAAGCTTTCTTT. The rearrangement links TRBV29-1 to TRBJ1-1; a weak D match, TRBD1 (5 bases). Per the germline V gene, CDR1 is SQVTM and CDR2 is ANQGSEA. Deletions cut 7 bases from V and 6 bases from J, with 21 bases between. This CDR3 comprises 14 residues.

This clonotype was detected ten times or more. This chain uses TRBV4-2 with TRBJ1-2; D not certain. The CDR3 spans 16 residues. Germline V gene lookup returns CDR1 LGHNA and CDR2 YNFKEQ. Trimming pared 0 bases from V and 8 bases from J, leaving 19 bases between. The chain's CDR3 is CASSQEYKGGLGGYTF. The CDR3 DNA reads TGTGCCAGCAGCCAAGAGTACAAGGGCGGGTTAGGAGGCTACACCTTC.

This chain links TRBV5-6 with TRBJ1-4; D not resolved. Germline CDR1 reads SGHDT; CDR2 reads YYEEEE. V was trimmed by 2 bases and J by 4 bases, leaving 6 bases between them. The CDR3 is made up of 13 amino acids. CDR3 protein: CASSFRNNEKLFF. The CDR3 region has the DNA TGTGCCAGCAGCTTCCGAAATAATGAAAAACTGTTTTTT.

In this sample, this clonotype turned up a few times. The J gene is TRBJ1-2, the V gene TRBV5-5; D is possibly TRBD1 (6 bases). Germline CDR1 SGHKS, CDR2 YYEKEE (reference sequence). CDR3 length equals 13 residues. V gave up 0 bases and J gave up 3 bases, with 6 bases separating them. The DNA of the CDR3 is TGTGCCAGCAGCTTGGGACAGGACTATGGCTACACCTTC. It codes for CASSLGQDYGYTF.

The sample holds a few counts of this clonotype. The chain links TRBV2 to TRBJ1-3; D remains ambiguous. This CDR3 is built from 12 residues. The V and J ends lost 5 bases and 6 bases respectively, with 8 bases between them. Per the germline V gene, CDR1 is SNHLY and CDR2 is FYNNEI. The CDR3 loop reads CASSRQENTIYF. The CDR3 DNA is TGTGCCAGCAGTCGCCAGGAAAACACCATATATTTT.

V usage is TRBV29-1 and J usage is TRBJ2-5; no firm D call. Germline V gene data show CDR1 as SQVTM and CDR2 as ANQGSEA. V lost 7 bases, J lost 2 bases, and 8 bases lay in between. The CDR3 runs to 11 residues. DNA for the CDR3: TGCAGCGGGCGTCGTCAAGAGACCCAGTACTTC. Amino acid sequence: CSGRRQETQYF.

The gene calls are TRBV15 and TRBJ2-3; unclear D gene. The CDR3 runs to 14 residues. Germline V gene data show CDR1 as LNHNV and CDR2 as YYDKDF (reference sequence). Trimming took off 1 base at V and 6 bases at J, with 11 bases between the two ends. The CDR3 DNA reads TGTGCCACCAGCAGAGGGCGACCTCCCGATACGCAGTATTTT. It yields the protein CATSRGRPPDTQYF.

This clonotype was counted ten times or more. The CDR3 region has the DNA TGTGCCAGCAGCTTAGGAAAGGGGCCTTCAAGCACAGATACGCAGTATTTT. Amino acids: CASSLGKGPSSTDTQYF. The rearrangement joins TRBV5-8 to TRBJ2-3; possibly TRBD1 for D (5 bases). The germline V gene encodes CDR1 SGHTS and CDR2 YDEGEE. The ends were cut back, 2 bases at V and 0 bases at J, with 16 bases in the middle. The CDR3 consists of 17 residues.

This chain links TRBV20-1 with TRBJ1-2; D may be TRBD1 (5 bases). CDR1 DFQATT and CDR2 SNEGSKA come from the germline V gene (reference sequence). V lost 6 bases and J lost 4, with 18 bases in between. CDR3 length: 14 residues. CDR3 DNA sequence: TGCAGTGCGGTTCCGGGACCCCGTTCCTATGGCTACACCTTC. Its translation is CSAVPGPRSYGYTF.

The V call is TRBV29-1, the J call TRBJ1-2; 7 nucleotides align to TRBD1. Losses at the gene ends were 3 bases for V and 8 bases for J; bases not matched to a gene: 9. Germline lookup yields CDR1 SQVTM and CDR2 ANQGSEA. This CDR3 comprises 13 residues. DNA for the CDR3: TGCAGCGTTGATCCAGACAGGGCCCTCGGCTACACCTTC. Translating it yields CSVDPDRALGYTF. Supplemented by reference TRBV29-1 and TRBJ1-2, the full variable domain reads SAVISQKPSRDICQRGTSLTIQCQVDSQVTMMFWYRQQPGQSLTLIATANQGSEATYESGFVIDKFPISRPNLTFSTLTVSNMSPEDSSIYLCSVDPDRALGYTFGSGTRLTVV.

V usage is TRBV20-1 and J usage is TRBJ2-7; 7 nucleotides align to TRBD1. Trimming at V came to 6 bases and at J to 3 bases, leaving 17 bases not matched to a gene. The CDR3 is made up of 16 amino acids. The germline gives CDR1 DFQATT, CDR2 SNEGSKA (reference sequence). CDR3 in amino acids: CSAPPRTGQNLYEQYF. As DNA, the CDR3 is TGCAGTGCCCCGCCTCGAACGGGACAGAACCTCTACGAGCAGTACTTC.

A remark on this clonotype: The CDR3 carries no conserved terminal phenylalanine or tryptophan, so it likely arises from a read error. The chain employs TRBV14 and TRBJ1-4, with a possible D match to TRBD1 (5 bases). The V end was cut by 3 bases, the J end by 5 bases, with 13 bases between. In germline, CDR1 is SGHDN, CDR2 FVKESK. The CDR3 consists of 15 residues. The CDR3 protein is CASSQLGTKNEKLFY. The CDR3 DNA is TGTGCCAGCAGCCAGTTGGGGACCAAAAATGAAAAACTGTTTTAT.

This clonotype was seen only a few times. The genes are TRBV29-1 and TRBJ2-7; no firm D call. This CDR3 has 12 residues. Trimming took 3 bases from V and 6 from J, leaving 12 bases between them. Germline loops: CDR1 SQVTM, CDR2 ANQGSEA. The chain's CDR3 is CSVERLGFEQYF. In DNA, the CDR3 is TGCAGCGTTGAGCGGCTAGGATTCGAGCAGTACTTC.

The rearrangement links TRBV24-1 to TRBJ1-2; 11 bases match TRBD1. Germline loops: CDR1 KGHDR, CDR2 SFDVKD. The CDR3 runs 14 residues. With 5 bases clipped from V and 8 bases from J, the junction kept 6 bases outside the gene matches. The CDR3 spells CATSVGTGGRGYTF. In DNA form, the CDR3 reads TGTGCCACCAGTGTGGGGACAGGGGGGCGGGGCTACACCTTC.

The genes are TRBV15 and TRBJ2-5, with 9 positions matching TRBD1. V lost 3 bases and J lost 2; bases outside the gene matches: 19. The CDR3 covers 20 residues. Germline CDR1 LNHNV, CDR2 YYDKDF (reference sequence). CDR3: CATSSSRSGQGSHRQETQYF. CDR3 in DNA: TGTGCCACCAGCAGCTCCAGGTCGGGACAGGGTAGCCACCGGCAAGAGACCCAGTACTTC.

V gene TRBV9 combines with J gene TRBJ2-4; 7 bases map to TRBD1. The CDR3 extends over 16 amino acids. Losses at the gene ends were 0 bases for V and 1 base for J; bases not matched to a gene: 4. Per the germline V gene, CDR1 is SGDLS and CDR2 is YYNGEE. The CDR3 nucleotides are TGTGCCAGCAGCGTAGCTCCAGGGGGTGCCAAAAACATTCAGTACTTC. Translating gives CASSVAPGGAKNIQYF.

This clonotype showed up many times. CDR3: CASSPTGTYGYTF. In DNA form, the CDR3 reads TGTGCCAGCAGCCCGACAGGGACCTATGGCTACACCTTC. The chain combines TRBV7-6 with TRBJ1-2, with TRBD1 matching 7 bases. In germline, CDR1 is SGHVS, CDR2 FNYEAQ. V shed 5 bases, J shed 4 bases, and the junction held 4 bases outside the gene matches. The CDR3 contains 13 residues. The entire variable domain, with the rest obtained from reference TRBV7-6 and TRBJ1-2, is as follows: GAGVSQSPRYKVTKRGQDVALRCDPISGHVSLYWYRQALGQGPEFLTYFNYEAQQDKSGLPNDRFSAERPEGSISTLTIQRTEQRDSAMYRCASSPTGTYGYTFGSGTRLTVV.

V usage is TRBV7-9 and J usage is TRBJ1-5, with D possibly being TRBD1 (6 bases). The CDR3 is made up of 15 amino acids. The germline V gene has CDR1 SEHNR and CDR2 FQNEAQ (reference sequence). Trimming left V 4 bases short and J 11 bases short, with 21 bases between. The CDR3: CASSYSGGQRETQHF. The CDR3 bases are TGTGCCAGCAGCTATTCGGGGGGGCAGAGAGAGACCCAGCATTTT.

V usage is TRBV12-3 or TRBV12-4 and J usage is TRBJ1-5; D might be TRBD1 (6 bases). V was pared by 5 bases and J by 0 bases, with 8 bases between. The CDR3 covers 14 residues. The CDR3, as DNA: TGTGCCAGCAGTGAGGGGGTTAGCAATCAGCCCCAGCATTTT. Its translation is CASSEGVSNQPQHF.

The DNA of the CDR3 is TGTGCCAGCAGTGAGGGACAGGGGGACTACACCTTC. It yields the protein CASSEGQGDYTF. The J gene is TRBJ1-2, the V gene TRBV2; 11 positions match TRBD1. The CDR3 is 12 amino acids. Trimming cost V 3 bases and J 10 bases; bases outside gene matches: 1. Germline loops: CDR1 SNHLY, CDR2 FYNNEI.

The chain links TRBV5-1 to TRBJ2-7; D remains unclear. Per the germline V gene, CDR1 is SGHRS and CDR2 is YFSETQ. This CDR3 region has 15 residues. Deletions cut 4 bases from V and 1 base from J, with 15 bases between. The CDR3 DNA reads TGCGCCAGCAGCAGTGTCGGGCGTCCATCCTACGAGCAGTACTTC. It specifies CASSSVGRPSYEQYF.

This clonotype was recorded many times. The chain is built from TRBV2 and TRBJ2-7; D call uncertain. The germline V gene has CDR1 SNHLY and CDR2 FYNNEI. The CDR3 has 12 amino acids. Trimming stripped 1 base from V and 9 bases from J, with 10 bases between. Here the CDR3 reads CASSEETSAQYF. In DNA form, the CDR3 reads TGTGCCAGCAGTGAAGAGACCTCGGCGCAGTACTTC.